Listed here are 12 T cell receptor beta chains from one sample, sequenced in a study of blood T cell repertoires in COVID-19. The protocol was immunoSEQ multiplex PCR, while the TCRdb copy is restricted to in-frame clones and leaves out a portion. The table records 140,000 or so clones, over 70% of them present only once. The sequencing input was peripheral blood. The receptors were gathered from a man between 45 and 60 years old who had recovered from COVID-19.

The chain joins TRBV11-3 to TRBJ1-1; 8 bases are shared with TRBD1. The CDR3 contains 14 residues. The trim removed 3 bases at V and 6 bases at J, leaving 6 bases unmatched. Germline V lookup: CDR1 SGHNT, CDR2 YENEEA. The CDR3 nucleotides are TGTGCCAGCAGCTTTACGCAGGGGGCAGCTGAAGCTTTCTTT. Amino acid sequence: CASSFTQGAAEAFF.

To note about this clone: Distinct nucleotide sequences in the sample also encode this CDR3. The chain recombines TRBV7-2 with TRBJ2-5; 12 nucleotides align to TRBD2. Germline V gene sequence: CDR1 SGHTA, CDR2 FQGNSA. V shed 1 base and J 5 bases; nucleotides not matched to a gene: 5. CDR3 length equals 16 residues. CDR3 protein: CASSLVASGGAETQYF. The CDR3 DNA is TGTGCCAGCAGCTTAGTTGCTAGCGGGGGGGCTGAGACCCAGTACTTC. The full variable domain, rest sourced from reference TRBV7-2 and TRBJ2-5, is GAGVSQSPSNKVTEKGKDVELRCDPISGHTALYWYRQSLGQGLEFLIYFQGNSAPDKSGLPSDRFSAERTGGSVSTLTIQRTQQEDSAVYLCASSLVASGGAETQYFGPGTRLLVL.

The chain employs TRBV6-6 and TRBJ2-7, with 10 bases lining up with TRBD1. The germline V gene has CDR1 MNHNY and CDR2 SVGAGI (reference sequence). CDR3 length: 14 amino acids. Losses at the gene ends were 0 bases for V and 6 bases for J; bases not matched to a gene: 2. CDR3 in amino acids: CASSYSGQGLEQYF. As DNA, the CDR3 is TGTGCCAGCAGTTACTCGGGACAGGGGCTCGAGCAGTACTTC.

The V and J genes are TRBV5-6 and TRBJ2-7; TRBD1 matches at 9 bases. Trimming took 4 bases from V and 2 from J; bases not matched to a gene: 4. CDR1 SGHDT and CDR2 YYEEEE come from the germline V gene. CDR3 length equals 14 residues. CDR3 coding DNA: TGTGCCAGCAGCGCCGGGACAGGGACCTACGAGCAGTACTTC. As protein: CASSAGTGTYEQYF.

The sample holds a few counts of this clone. This sequence joins TRBV28 and TRBJ1-3; D gene uncertain. This CDR3 comprises 13 residues. Trimming took 8 bases from V and 1 from J, leaving 9 bases between them. Germline values: CDR1 MDHEN, CDR2 SYDVKM. CDR3 nucleotide sequence: TGTGCCAGCTCGGAGGAATCTGGAAACACCATATATTTT. Translation: CASSEESGNTIYF. Full variable domain (missing parts from reference TRBV28 and TRBJ1-3): DVKVTQSSRYLVKRTGEKVFLECVQDMDHENMFWYRQDPGLGLRLIYFSYDVKMKEKGDIPEGYSVSREKKERFSLILESASTNQTSMYLCASSEESGNTIYFGEGSWLTVV.

The chain has TRBV6-6 and TRBJ1-2, with 7 nucleotides matching TRBD1. CDR3 size: 12 residues. V was clipped by 5 bases and J by 8 bases; unmatched bases: 5. Germline V lookup: CDR1 MNHNY, CDR2 SVGAGI (reference sequence). CDR3 in amino acids: CASSGQVAGYTF. As DNA, the CDR3 is TGTGCCAGCAGTGGACAGGTTGCAGGCTACACCTTC.

The rearrangement uses TRBV5-1 and TRBJ2-3; D is unresolved. The germline V gene encodes CDR1 SGHRS and CDR2 YFSETQ. CDR3 size: 14 residues. Trimming pared 4 bases from V and 2 bases from J, leaving 11 bases between. CDR3 in DNA: TGCGCCAGCAGCGCGGCCGATTCCACAGATACGCAGTATTTT. The encoded protein is CASSAADSTDTQYF.

This rearrangement joins TRBV4-3 to TRBJ2-1; 9 nucleotides align to TRBD2. The CDR3 contains 15 residues. The germline V gene encodes CDR1 LGHNA and CDR2 YSLEER. Unmatched junction bases numbered 9, after V lost 0 bases and J lost 12 bases. The CDR3 DNA reads as TGCGCCAGCAGCCAAGACTGGGCTAGCGGGGTAACGCAGTTCTTC. Translating it yields CASSQDWASGVTQFF.

This clone was seen a handful of times. The chain carries TRBV5-6 and TRBJ1-1; 10 nucleotides align to TRBD1. The CDR3 runs 16 residues. V lost 4 bases to trimming and J lost 0 bases; unmatched junction nucleotides: 6. CDR1 and CDR2 (germline): SGHDT, YYEEEE. CDR3 DNA sequence: TGTGCCAGCAGCCAAACCGGGACAGGGGTGAACACTGAAGCTTTCTTT. Residues: CASSQTGTGVNTEAFF.

Concerning this clone: Other DNA sequences from this sample encode an identical CDR3 as well. The CDR3 coding sequence is TGTGCCAGCAGTTTATTGGGGGGCCAAGAGACCCAGTACTTC. Translation: CASSLLGGQETQYF. The chain employs TRBV27 and TRBJ2-5; tentatively, D is TRBD2 (6 bases). This CDR3 is 14 amino acids long. Germline lookup yields CDR1 MNHEY and CDR2 SMNVEV (reference sequence). Trimming pared 1 base from V and 1 base from J, leaving 7 bases between.

This rearrangement joins TRBV4-2 to TRBJ2-5, with D uncertain. CDR3 length equals 14 residues. V was pared by 4 bases and J by 2 bases, with 11 bases between. Germline CDR1 is LGHNA and CDR2 is YNFKEQ. Here the CDR3 reads CASSPFVGQETQYF. Here the CDR3 DNA reads TGTGCCAGCAGCCCTTTTGTCGGTCAAGAGACCCAGTACTTC.

The V and J genes are TRBV4-1 and TRBJ2-3; D possibly corresponds to TRBD1 (6 bases). Germline V gene sequence: CDR1 MGHRA, CDR2 YSYEKL. The CDR3 covers 18 residues. The germline V and J ends were trimmed by 2 bases and 3 bases, with 21 bases remaining between them. CDR3 amino acids: CASSQSLGGTGQTDTQYF. CDR3 nucleotides: TGCGCCAGCAGCCAATCACTAGGGGGTACAGGGCAAACAGATACGCAGTATTTT.